The 22 T cell receptor beta chains given below trace back to one sample, sequenced in a study of cytomegalovirus exposure and HLA in healthy donors. The PCR made use of 60 Vbeta and 13 Jbeta primers. TCRdb keeps only in-frame clones here, not all; method: immunoSEQ multiplex PCR. The repertoire holds fewer than 100,000 clones, with 60% to 80% as singletons. Sequencing input: PBMCs. These receptors were obtained from a man aged 35-49 years in good health and CMV-seronegative.

V and J are TRBV11-2 and TRBJ1-4; tentatively, D is TRBD1 (6 bases). The CDR3 loop spans 14 amino acids. From germline, CDR1 is SGHAT and CDR2 FQNNGV. Trimming left V 3 bases short and J 2 bases short, with 7 bases between. The CDR3 sequence is CASSFDRTNEKLFF. CDR3 bases: TGTGCCAGCAGCTTTGACAGGACTAATGAAAAACTGTTTTTT.

This clone came up a few times. The chain has TRBV27 and TRBJ1-6; maybe TRBD1 (5 bases). Trimming took off 6 bases at V and 0 bases at J, with 12 bases between the two ends. Germline CDR1 MNHEY, CDR2 SMNVEV (reference sequence). This CDR3 has 16 residues. DNA of the CDR3: TGTGCCAGCAGGCCAGGGTACATCTCCTATAATTCACCCCTCCACTTT. This translates into CASRPGYISYNSPLHF.

The rearrangement links TRBV27 to TRBJ2-7, with TRBD2 identical over 10 bases. Trimming cost V 3 bases and J 9 bases; bases outside gene matches: 8. The CDR3 runs to 14 residues. Germline assignment: CDR1 MNHEY and CDR2 SMNVEV (reference sequence). Written as DNA, the CDR3 is TGTGCCAGCAGTTTCCCAGCGGGAGGGGGCCGGCAGTACTTC. It specifies CASSFPAGGGRQYF.

This chain uses TRBV27 with TRBJ2-1; no clear D. V was shortened by 2 bases and J by 6 bases, with 2 bases between the two germline ends. This CDR3 has 11 residues. Per germline, CDR1 MNHEY and CDR2 SMNVEV (reference sequence). The CDR3 here is CASSLLNEQFF. The CDR3 nucleotides read TGTGCCAGCAGTTTACTCAATGAGCAGTTCTTC.

The rearrangement links TRBV19 to TRBJ1-2, with unresolved D. This CDR3 region has 14 residues. Germline V gene lookup returns CDR1 LNHDA and CDR2 SQIVND (reference sequence). V lost 5 bases and J lost 2, with 12 bases in between. CDR3 residues: CASSREKTNYGYTF. The CDR3, as DNA: TGTGCCAGTAGTCGGGAGAAGACCAACTATGGCTACACCTTC.

Notes on this clone: The junction shows a germline mismatch at one end, possibly a read error. This chain uses TRBV9 with TRBJ1-4, with TRBD1 matching over 8 bases. Germline CDR1 SGDLS, CDR2 YYNGEE. The length of the CDR3 is 15 residues. The CDR3 here is CAGSPLQGAREKLFF. The CDR3, as DNA: TGTGCCGGCAGTCCTCTCCAGGGGGCTAGAGAAAAACTGTTTTTT.

The chain carries TRBV9 and TRBJ1-1, with TRBD1 matching 8 bases. The CDR3 consists of 15 residues. The germline V gene has CDR1 SGDLS and CDR2 YYNGEE. Losses at the gene ends were 3 bases for V and 0 bases for J; bases not matched to a gene: 4. This chain's CDR3 is CASSAVGQVNTEAFF. CDR3 sequence (DNA): TGTGCCAGCAGCGCCGTGGGACAGGTGAACACTGAAGCTTTCTTT.

A single count supports this clone. The junction shows a germline mismatch at one end, possibly a read error. The rearrangement links TRBV10-2 to TRBJ2-2; 10 nucleotides match TRBD2. Germline-derived CDR1 and CDR2 are WSHSY and SAAADI. This CDR3 region has 17 residues. CDR3 region: CASSVLAGSANTGELLF. Written as DNA, the CDR3 is TGCGCCAGCAGTGTACTAGCGGGAAGCGCGAACACCGGGGAGCTGCTTTTT.

The V gene is TRBV6-1, the J gene TRBJ1-2; no firm D call. The CDR3 is 14 amino acids. V was trimmed by 3 bases and J by 1 base, leaving 9 bases between them. Germline V CDR1 and CDR2: MNHNS, SASEGT. CDR3 residues: CASSEAANNYGYTF. In DNA form, the CDR3 reads TGTGCCAGCAGTGAGGCAGCGAATAACTATGGCTACACCTTC.

The chain carries TRBV14 and TRBJ1-2; 7 bases fit TRBD1. This CDR3 spans 14 amino acids. V lost 2 bases and J lost 0; bases outside the gene matches: 0. Germline V gene data show CDR1 as SGHDN and CDR2 as FVKESK. CDR3 coding DNA: TGTGCCAGCAGCCAACAGGGGGCTAACTATGGCTACACCTTC. The encoded protein is CASSQQGANYGYTF. Full variable domain (missing parts from reference TRBV14 and TRBJ1-2): EAGVTQFPSHSVIEKGQTVTLRCDPISGHDNLYWYRRVMGKEIKFLLHFVKESKQDESGMPNNRFLAERTGGTYSTLKVQPAELEDSGVYFCASSQQGANYGYTFGSGTRLTVV.

V gene TRBV28 combines with J gene TRBJ2-7, with 9 bases fitting TRBD1. Germline CDR1 and CDR2: MDHEN and SYDVKM. V lost 2 bases to trimming and J lost 1 base; unmatched junction nucleotides: 6. CDR3 length equals 16 residues. CDR3 in DNA: TGTGCCAGCAGTTTAATTTTGGGACAGGGTTCCTACGAGCAGTACTTC. Protein product: CASSLILGQGSYEQYF.

This chain uses TRBV28 with TRBJ2-3; possible D gene TRBD2, 6 bases. The germline V and J ends were trimmed by 2 bases and 0 bases, with 18 bases remaining between them. The CDR3 runs to 18 residues. CDR1 is MDHEN and CDR2 is SYDVKM in the germline V gene. The CDR3: CASSLNSLWGTSTDTQYF. The CDR3 DNA is TGTGCCAGCAGTTTAAACTCCCTCTGGGGGACTAGCACAGATACGCAGTATTTT.

The J gene is TRBJ1-4, the V gene TRBV28; 7 nucleotides line up with TRBD1. Per the germline V gene, CDR1 is MDHEN and CDR2 is SYDVKM. Trimming removed 4 bases from V and 4 bases from J; junction bases left unmatched: 6. This CDR3 spans 15 amino acids. CDR3 nucleotide sequence: TGTGCCAGCAGTTCCACGGACAGGTTTAATGAAAAACTGTTTTTT. The encoded protein is CASSSTDRFNEKLFF.

The chain recombines TRBV7-8 with TRBJ2-3; D possibly corresponds to TRBD2 (6 bases). The CDR3 has 16 amino acids. V was shortened by 1 base and J by 0 bases, with 11 bases between the two germline ends. Germline CDR1 reads SGHVS; CDR2 reads FQNEAQ. CDR3 sequence (DNA): TGTGCCAGCAGCTTAGGTCCGGGGGTTAGCACAGATACGCAGTATTTT. Translated, it gives CASSLGPGVSTDTQYF.

The chain recombines TRBV6-1 with TRBJ2-5; D possibly corresponds to TRBD2 (5 bases). This CDR3 has 13 amino acids. Germline lookup yields CDR1 MNHNS and CDR2 SASEGT. The V end was cut by 6 bases, the J end by 5 bases, with 13 bases between. CDR3 amino acids: CASRRETFETQYF. CDR3 nucleotide sequence: TGTGCCAGCAGAAGGGAGACCTTTGAGACCCAGTACTTC.

The chain recombines TRBV19 with TRBJ2-2; TRBD1 aligns across 7 bases. The J segment lost 6 bases and the V segment lost 4 bases, leaving 2 bases of the junction unmatched. Germline-derived CDR1 and CDR2 are LNHDA and SQIVND (reference sequence). The CDR3 contains 13 residues. This chain's CDR3 is CASSTGTAGELFF. The CDR3 DNA is TGTGCCAGTAGTACCGGGACAGCCGGGGAGCTGTTTTTT.

The CDR3 DNA is TGTGCCAGCGGGCCCGGGACAGGGTCCTTTAATGAGCAGTTCTTC. Translation gives CASGPGTGSFNEQFF. The chain joins TRBV6-1 to TRBJ2-1; 9 nucleotides line up with TRBD1. J was trimmed by 7 bases and V by 8 bases; bases with no gene match: 12. This CDR3 region has 15 residues. The V gene's germline CDR1 is MNHNS and CDR2 SASEGT.

A single count supports this clone. The chain carries TRBV29-1 and TRBJ1-2; D is possibly TRBD1 (6 bases). The V gene lost 2 bases and the J gene lost 5 bases, with 12 bases spanning the gap. The CDR3 sequence is 13 residues long. Germline V lookup: CDR1 SQVTM, CDR2 ANQGSEA. CDR3 in amino acids: CSVEPTGLYGYTF. As DNA, the CDR3 is TGCAGCGTTGAACCCACAGGGCTGTATGGCTACACCTTC. Using reference TRBV29-1 and TRBJ1-2 for the parts outside the CDR3, the full variable domain is SAVISQKPSRDICQRGTSLTIQCQVDSQVTMMFWYRQQPGQSLTLIATANQGSEATYESGFVIDKFPISRPNLTFSTLTVSNMSPEDSSIYLCSVEPTGLYGYTFGSGTRLTVV.

This clone was counted once. The chain recombines TRBV18 with TRBJ1-5; D ambiguous. This CDR3 is 15 amino acids long. Deletions cut 2 bases from V and 0 bases from J, with 8 bases between. Germline loops: CDR1 KGHSH, CDR2 LQKENI. CDR3 loop: CASSPYGDSNQPQHF. As DNA, the CDR3 is TGTGCCAGCTCACCATACGGGGATAGCAATCAGCCCCAGCATTTT.

V gene TRBV6-5 combines with J gene TRBJ1-2, with a possible D match to TRBD1 (5 bases). The germline CDR1 and CDR2 sequences are MNHEY and SVGAGI. This CDR3 is 14 amino acids long. V was cut by 8 bases and J by 1 base, with 14 bases left in between. The CDR3: CASSWTSYNYGYTF. Here the CDR3 DNA reads TGTGCCAGCTCCTGGACAAGCTATAACTATGGCTACACCTTC.

The gene calls are TRBV7-8 and TRBJ2-1; D is ambiguous. The CDR3 spans 15 residues. V shed 4 bases and J shed 5 bases, with 15 bases lying between them. From germline, CDR1 is SGHVS and CDR2 FQNEAQ. The CDR3 DNA follows: TGTGCCAGCAGCTCGAAGCCCCATACAGACAATGAGCAGTTCTTC. Residues: CASSSKPHTDNEQFF.

CDR3 DNA sequence: TGCGCCAGCAGCCCCGGGACCGGGACAGGGGGCTTTACATCCTACAATGAGCAGTTCTTC. As protein: CASSPGTGTGGFTSYNEQFF. The J gene is TRBJ2-1, the V gene TRBV5-1, with 12 bases fitting TRBD1. CDR3 size: 20 residues. V was clipped by 4 bases and J by 1 base; unmatched bases: 15. The germline CDR1 and CDR2 sequences are SGHRS and YFSETQ.